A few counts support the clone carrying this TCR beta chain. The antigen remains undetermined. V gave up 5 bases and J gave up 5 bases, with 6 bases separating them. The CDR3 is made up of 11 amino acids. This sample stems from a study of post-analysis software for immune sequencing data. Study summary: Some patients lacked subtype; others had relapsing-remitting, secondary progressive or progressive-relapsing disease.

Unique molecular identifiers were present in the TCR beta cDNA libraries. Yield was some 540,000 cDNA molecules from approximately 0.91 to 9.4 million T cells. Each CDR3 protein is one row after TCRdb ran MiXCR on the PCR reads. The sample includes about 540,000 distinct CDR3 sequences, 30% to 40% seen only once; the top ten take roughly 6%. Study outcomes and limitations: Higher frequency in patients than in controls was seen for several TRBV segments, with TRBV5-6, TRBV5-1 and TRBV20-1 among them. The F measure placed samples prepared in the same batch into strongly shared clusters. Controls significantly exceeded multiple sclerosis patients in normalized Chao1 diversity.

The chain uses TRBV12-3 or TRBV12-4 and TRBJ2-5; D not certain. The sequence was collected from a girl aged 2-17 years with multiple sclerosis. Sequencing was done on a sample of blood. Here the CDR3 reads CASSTEETQYF. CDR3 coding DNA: TGTGCCAGCAGTACCGAGGAGACCCAGTACTTC.